This T cell receptor beta chain derives from a study of blood T cell repertoires in COVID-19. Study information: In each case, the material was cDNA or gDNA derived from T cells, B-cell-depleted T cells, or PBMCs.

This CDR3 region has 13 residues. Germline V gives CDR1 SGHVS, CDR2 FQNEAQ. Trimming stripped 3 bases from V and 14 bases from J, with 14 bases between. The protocol was immunoSEQ multiplex PCR, while the TCRdb copy is restricted to in-frame clones and leaves out a portion. The sample has under 150,000 clones, about 91% seen once. The sample comprised peripheral blood. The V and J genes are TRBV7-8 and TRBJ1-6; D is unclear. The clonotype comes from a human donor in a cohort sampled during active COVID-19. Here the CDR3 reads CASSLRTESTLHF. Written as DNA, the CDR3 is TGTGCCAGCAGCTTGAGGACTGAATCAACCCTCCACTTT.